Reported below is one T cell receptor (beta chain). Original processing notes: The assay estimated nucleated cells by amplifying reference gene primers. Profiling relied on immunoSEQ multiplex PCR, and the TCRdb table lists in-frame clones only, not all of them. That table furnishes V, J and clone size, whereas the DNA furnished D and trimming. The sample has 360,000 or so clones; roughly 89% are singletons. The data were taken from a study of blood T cell repertoires in COVID-19. Germline values: CDR1 SGHTA, CDR2 FQGNSA. The CDR3 is made up of 14 amino acids. Trimming took 2 bases from V and 5 from J, leaving 12 bases between them.

This chain uses TRBV7-2 with TRBJ1-1; D unclear. What was sequenced was peripheral blood. The receptor comes from a woman aged 60-70 years with COVID-19, enrolled during active disease. This CDR3 reads CASSLNWVGTEAFF. CDR3 nucleotide sequence: TGTGCCAGCAGCTTAAATTGGGTCGGGACTGAAGCTTTCTTT.